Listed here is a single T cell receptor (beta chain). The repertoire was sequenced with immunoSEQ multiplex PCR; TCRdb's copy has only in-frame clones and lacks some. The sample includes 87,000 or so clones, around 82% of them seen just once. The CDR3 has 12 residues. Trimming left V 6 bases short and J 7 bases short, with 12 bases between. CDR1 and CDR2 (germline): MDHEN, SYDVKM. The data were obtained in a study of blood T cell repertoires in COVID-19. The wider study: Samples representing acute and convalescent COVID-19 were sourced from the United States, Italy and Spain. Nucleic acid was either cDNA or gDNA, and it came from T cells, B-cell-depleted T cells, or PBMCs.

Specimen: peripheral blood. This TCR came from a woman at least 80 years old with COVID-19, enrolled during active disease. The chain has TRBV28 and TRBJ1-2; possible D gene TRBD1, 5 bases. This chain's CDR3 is CASRRQGFGYTF. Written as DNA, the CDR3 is TGTGCCAGCAGGAGGCAGGGTTTTGGCTACACCTTC.